These T cell receptor beta chains were read from a single sample in a study of human T cells and chemical hapten exposure. TCRdb recomputed calls from the RACE reads with MiXCR, one row per CDR3 protein. The sample records around 130,000 distinct CDR3 sequences, approximately 9.1% being singletons. Sequencing used whole blood. Receptor source: a male donor in good health. Some clones in this sample may be carry-over from other donors' samples. Each CDR3 is given with its conserved first and last residue. Fields, in order: V gene, D gene, clone size, J gene, CDR3 protein, CDR3 DNA. D genes are given only for firm matches. The size field is filled for only some rows; it gives once, few, many or a size class.

TRBV7-2	.	.	TRBJ2-3	CASSPRLATDTQYF	TGTGCCAGCAGCCCGAGACTGGCCACAGATACGCAGTATTTT
TRBV5-5	.	few	TRBJ2-2	CATLNGHSNTGELFF	TGTGCCACCCTAAACGGTCATTCGAACACCGGGGAGCTGTTTTTT
TRBV12-3/TRBV12-4	TRBD1	.	TRBJ2-7	CASSLTGTGPQSSYEQYF	TGTGCCAGCAGCCTAACCGGGACAGGGCCGCAAAGTTCCTACGAGCAGTACTTC
TRBV20-1	TRBD2	few	TRBJ2-1	CSARLSRTSGYNEQFF	TGCAGTGCTAGACTATCCCGGACTAGCGGCTACAATGAGCAGTTCTTC
TRBV7-8	TRBD1	many	TRBJ1-2	CASRLDRGHGYTF	TGTGCCAGCAGGTTGGACAGGGGCCATGGCTACACCTTC
TRBV20-1	TRBD1	many	TRBJ2-7	CSAQEEPGQSTYEQYF	TGCAGTGCTCAGGAAGAGCCGGGACAGAGCACCTACGAGCAGTACTTC
TRBV12-5	.	many	TRBJ2-3	CASGPGNIEHGTQYF	TGTGCTAGTGGTCCAGGGAATATCGAGCACGGTACGCAGTATTTT
TRBV10-2	TRBD1	many	TRBJ1-1	CASSEGDRTIEAFF	TGCGCCAGCAGTGAGGGGGACAGGACCATTGAAGCTTTCTTT
TRBV5-1	TRBD2	many	TRBJ2-4	CASSPGLANIQYF	TGCGCCAGCAGCCCGGGACTAGCAAACATTCAGTACTTC
TRBV4-2	TRBD2	many	TRBJ2-1	CASSQDEGLADNEQFF	TGTGCCAGCAGCCAAGATGAGGGACTAGCGGACAATGAGCAGTTCTTC
TRBV25-1	.	many	TRBJ1-6	CASSPGSYNSPLHF	TGTGCCAGCAGCCCGGGGTCCTATAATTCACCCCTCCACTTT
TRBV20-1	.	many	TRBJ2-7	CSVGQSYEQYF	TGCAGTGTTGGACAGTCCTACGAGCAGTACTTC
TRBV19	.	few	TRBJ1-2	CASTSDISDGYTF	TGTGCCAGTACTTCCGATATTAGCGATGGCTACACCTTC
TRBV10-1	.	.	TRBJ1-1	CASSEPGGTEAFF	TGCGCCAGCAGTGAGCCCGGGGGTACTGAAGCTTTCTTT
TRBV5-1	.	.	TRBJ2-7	CASSQIQRGTNEQYF	TGCGCCAGCAGCCAAATTCAAAGGGGCACGAACGAGCAGTACTTC
TRBV12-3/TRBV12-4	.	.	TRBJ1-2	CASRPGRIYGYTF	TGTGCCAGCAGACCGGGACGGATCTATGGCTACACCTTC
TRBV6-5	TRBD1	many	TRBJ1-6	CASSPDRASYNSPLHF	TGTGCCAGCAGTCCGGACAGGGCCTCCTATAATTCACCCCTCCACTTT
TRBV29-1	.	few	TRBJ2-1	CSVHELQGHNEQFF	TGCAGCGTTCACGAACTCCAGGGGCACAATGAGCAGTTCTTC
TRBV2	.	many	TRBJ1-1	CASTETGLGTEAFF	TGTGCCAGCACAGAAACGGGGTTGGGAACTGAAGCTTTCTTT
TRBV9	TRBD2	few	TRBJ2-5	CASSARVAGGVETQYF	TGTGCCAGCAGCGCACGGGTAGCCGGGGGGGTGGAGACCCAGTACTTC
TRBV6-6	TRBD2	.	TRBJ2-1	CASSRVTSGRANEQFF	TGTGCCAGCAGCCGAGTCACTAGCGGGAGGGCGAATGAGCAGTTCTTC
TRBV7-4	.	.	TRBJ1-5	CASSFFQPQHF	TGTGCCAGCAGCTTTTTTCAGCCCCAGCATTTT
TRBV7-9	.	many	TRBJ2-5	CASSLAPKGETQYF	TGTGCCAGCAGCTTAGCGCCTAAGGGGGAGACCCAGTACTTC
TRBV5-8	.	few	TRBJ2-6	CASSLSLTGANVLTF	TGTGCCAGCAGCTTGTCCTTGACTGGGGCCAACGTCCTGACTTTC